The 18 T cell receptor beta chains listed next were all sequenced from one sample in a study of cytomegalovirus exposure and HLA in healthy donors. Primers for the PCR totalled 60 Vbeta and 13 Jbeta. The repertoire was sequenced with immunoSEQ multiplex PCR; TCRdb's copy has only in-frame clones and lacks some. The table lists about 180,000 clones, roughly 75% of them singletons, with more than 2.5% in the top ten. Sample: PBMCs. The receptors were gathered from a female donor in good health and CMV-seronegative.

The rearrangement joins TRBV30 to TRBJ2-1; 9 bases fit TRBD2. The J segment lost 5 bases and the V segment lost 0 bases, leaving 5 bases of the junction unmatched. Germline V gene lookup returns CDR1 GTSNPN and CDR2 SVGIG (reference sequence). The CDR3 spans 15 residues. The CDR3 here is CAWSVVAGENNEQFF. The CDR3 region has the DNA TGTGCCTGGAGTGTGGTAGCGGGAGAGAACAATGAGCAGTTCTTC.

This clone was seen a handful of times. The chain carries TRBV5-1 and TRBJ2-2; TRBD2 might be the D (6 bases). The CDR3 length is 18 residues. Trimming left V 1 base short and J 0 bases short, with 16 bases between. The germline CDR1 and CDR2 sequences are SGHRS and YFSETQ. CDR3 DNA sequence: TGCGCCAGCAGCTTGACGGCTGGAGGGACCTCGAACACCGGGGAGCTGTTTTTT. Translated, it gives CASSLTAGGTSNTGELFF.

V gene TRBV29-1 combines with J gene TRBJ1-3, with D perhaps TRBD1 (6 bases). Per the germline V gene, CDR1 is SQVTM and CDR2 is ANQGSEA. Trimming removed 6 bases at V and 0 bases at J, with 9 bases between. This CDR3 region has 13 residues. DNA for the CDR3: TGCAGCGTCGCGACAGGCTCTGGAAACACCATATATTTT. Translated, it gives CSVATGSGNTIYF.

The chain has TRBV28 and TRBJ2-3, with a possible D match to TRBD2 (6 bases). Deletions cut 2 bases from V and 5 bases from J, with 11 bases between. The germline V gene has CDR1 MDHEN and CDR2 SYDVKM. This CDR3 has 14 residues. The CDR3 sequence is CASSLTGRGDTQYF. In nucleotides, the CDR3 is TGTGCCAGCAGTTTAACTGGGCGGGGAGATACGCAGTATTTT.

The V and J genes are TRBV27 and TRBJ2-5; 9 bases are shared with TRBD1. The J call may be faulty, since TRBJ2-7 better matches the DNA end. Germline values: CDR1 MNHEY, CDR2 SMNVEV (reference sequence). The CDR3 has 15 residues. DNA for the CDR3: TGTGCCAGCAGCCTTGGGACAGGGCCCCTCTACGAGCAGTACTTC. Its translation: CASSLGTGPLYEQYF.

This clone has a single count. The V and J genes are TRBV2 and TRBJ2-7; D might be TRBD1 (6 bases). V shed 6 bases and J shed 1 base, with 16 bases lying between them. Germline values: CDR1 SNHLY, CDR2 FYNNEI. The CDR3 length is 15 residues. The DNA of the CDR3 is TGTGCCAGCAGAGCTGAACAGGGCCCGTCCTACGAGCAGTACTTC. Its translation is CASRAEQGPSYEQYF.

The gene calls are TRBV6-5 and TRBJ1-3, with D maybe TRBD1 (6 bases). V lost 0 bases and J 2 bases, leaving 11 bases between the germline ends. The CDR3 contains 16 residues. Germline-derived CDR1 and CDR2 are MNHEY and SVGAGI. The CDR3 here is CASSYSLAGAGNTIYF. For the CDR3, the DNA is TGTGCCAGCAGTTACTCTTTAGCAGGGGCTGGAAACACCATATATTTT.

The chain couples TRBV6-5 to TRBJ1-1; TRBD1 is a possible D gene (6 bases). There are 15 residues in the CDR3. The germline V gene has CDR1 MNHEY and CDR2 SVGAGI. V was cut by 6 bases and J by 0 bases, with 14 bases left in between. As DNA, the CDR3 is TGTGCCAGCAGCAAGGCGGGGGCTGTGAACACTGAAGCTTTCTTT. Translation: CASSKAGAVNTEAFF.

The CDR3 bases are TGTGCCAGCAGCGTAGAGGATGGACGGAGGACTGAAGCTTTCTTT. Its translation: CASSVEDGRRTEAFF. V and J are TRBV9 and TRBJ1-1; no definite D call. Trimming took off 0 bases at V and 5 bases at J, with 14 bases between the two ends. CDR3 length: 15 amino acids. Germline CDR1 and CDR2: SGDLS and YYNGEE.

V and J are TRBV5-4 and TRBJ1-1; D is perhaps TRBD1 (5 bases). Deletions cut 4 bases from V and 8 bases from J, with 15 bases between. There are 13 residues in the CDR3. Germline CDR1 SGHNT, CDR2 YYREEE (reference sequence). The CDR3 bases are TGTGCCAGCAGCAAGACAGAGAGCCGGGAAGCTTTCTTT. Amino acid sequence: CASSKTESREAFF.

A single count supports this clone. This sequence joins TRBV9 and TRBJ2-1; 8 bases map to TRBD2. The CDR3 consists of 17 residues. The germline gives CDR1 SGDLS, CDR2 YYNGEE. J lost 4 bases, V lost 0 bases, and 9 bases had no gene match. The CDR3 DNA reads TGTGCCAGCAGCGTAGCTTCGGGGGGGGACGGATACAATGAGCAGTTCTTC. Protein: CASSVASGGDGYNEQFF.

This clone has only a few counts. This chain joins TRBV15 and TRBJ2-1; a weak D match, TRBD2 (6 bases). The CDR3 runs to 13 residues. Trimming stripped 8 bases from V and 1 base from J, with 9 bases between. CDR1 and CDR2 (germline): LNHNV, YYDKDF (reference sequence). CDR3: CATSGESYNEQFF. CDR3 nucleotides: TGTGCCACCTCGGGGGAGTCCTACAATGAGCAGTTCTTC.

The rearrangement joins TRBV4-3 to TRBJ2-7, with 10 nucleotides matching TRBD1. This CDR3 has 15 residues. CDR1 is LGHNA, CDR2 YSLEER, per germline. The V and J ends lost 1 base and 3 bases, in that order; junction bases with no gene match: 3. CDR3 sequence reads: CASSQVDRGDYEQYF. As DNA, the CDR3 is TGCGCCAGCAGCCAAGTGGACAGGGGGGACTACGAGCAGTACTTC.

In the case of this clone: Compared with germline, one end of the junction differs, possibly owing to a read error. CDR3 in amino acids: CASSEAPLQGALYEQYF. CDR3 bases: TGTGCCAGCAGCGAAGCCCCTTTGCAGGGGGCTCTGTACGAGCAGTACTTC. V and J are TRBV2 and TRBJ2-7, with 8 bases matching TRBD1. Per the germline V gene, CDR1 is SNHLY and CDR2 is FYNNEI. There are 17 residues in the CDR3. Variable domain in full (rest from reference TRBV2 and TRBJ2-7): EPEVTQTPSHQVTQMGQEVILRCVPISNHLYFYWYRQILGQKVEFLVSFYNNEISEKSEIFDDQFSVERPDGSNFTLKIRSTKLEDSAMYFCASSEAPLQGALYEQYFGPGTRLTVT.

The chain joins TRBV7-8 to TRBJ2-5; a possible D gene is TRBD1 (7 bases). The CDR3 contains 15 residues. The germline gives CDR1 SGHVS, CDR2 FQNEAQ. V was clipped by 1 base and J by 5 bases, with 14 bases between them. CDR3 bases: TGTGCCAGCAGCTTAGTCGGCAGGGGGGACGAGACCCAGTACTTC. It encodes CASSLVGRGDETQYF. Full variable domain (rest looked up from reference TRBV7-8 and TRBJ2-5): GAGVSQSPRYKVAKRGQDVALRCDPISGHVSLFWYQQALGQGPEFLTYFQNEAQLDKSGLPSDRFFAERPEGSVSTLKIQRTQQEDSAVYLCASSLVGRGDETQYFGPGTRLLVL.

The chain employs TRBV30 and TRBJ1-6; D not certain. The CDR3 consists of 13 residues. CDR1 and CDR2 (germline): GTSNPN, SVGIG (reference sequence). The ends were cut back, 0 bases at V and 8 bases at J, with 8 bases in the middle. The CDR3, as DNA: TGTGCCTGGAGTGTAAGCATGTATTCACCCCTCCACTTT. It translates to CAWSVSMYSPLHF.

V usage is TRBV6-5 and J usage is TRBJ1-1; 7 nucleotides match TRBD1. There are 14 residues in the CDR3. Germline CDR1 is MNHEY and CDR2 is SVGAGI. V was pared by 4 bases and J by 0 bases, with 2 bases of the junction left unmatched. The DNA of the CDR3 is TGTGCCAGCAGTTTAGGGACAGTGAACACTGAAGCTTTCTTT. It yields the protein CASSLGTVNTEAFF.

The DNA of the CDR3 is TGTGCCACCAGCCAGCGGGGGGGCCGAGAGACCCAGTACTTC. Its protein product is CATSQRGGRETQYF. The chain recombines TRBV15 with TRBJ2-5; 10 bases fit TRBD2. CDR1 and CDR2 from the germline V gene are LNHNV and YYDKDF (reference sequence). Losses at the gene ends were 5 bases for V and 4 bases for J; bases not matched to a gene: 4. This CDR3 is built from 14 residues. The full variable domain, completed using reference TRBV15 and TRBJ2-5, is DAMVIQNPRYQVTQFGKPVTLSCSQTLNHNVMYWYQQKSSQAPKLLFHYYDKDFNNEADTPDNFQSRRPNTSFCFLDIRSPGLGDTAMYLCATSQRGGRETQYFGPGTRLLVL.